This entry describes one T cell receptor (beta chain). One junction end does not reproduce the germline sequence, and a read error may be involved. The data derive from a study of cytomegalovirus exposure and HLA in healthy donors. Study-level background: An earlier analysis identified 120 million or so unique TCR beta sequences in 150 million to 200 million T cells.

The CDR3 runs 12 residues. The germline CDR1 and CDR2 sequences are SEHNR and FQNEAQ (reference sequence). The PCR had 60 Vbeta and 13 Jbeta primers. Per the study methods: Later work found approximately 87 million unique TCR beta chains, with 9.5 million to 14 million shared. Clones were read by immunoSEQ multiplex PCR, and TCRdb kept only the in-frame ones, dropping some. The DNA was the basis for D and trimming; V, J and clone size are from that table. This table has about 180,000 clones, around 81% appearing once. This sequence joins TRBV7-9 and TRBJ2-1; D unclear. The sequence was obtained from a woman under 40 in good health and CMV-seronegative. The sequenced material came from PBMCs. The CDR3 bases are TGTTCCAGCAGCTTAGGGCTCGACAAGCAGTTCTTC. Its protein product is CSSSLGLDKQFF.